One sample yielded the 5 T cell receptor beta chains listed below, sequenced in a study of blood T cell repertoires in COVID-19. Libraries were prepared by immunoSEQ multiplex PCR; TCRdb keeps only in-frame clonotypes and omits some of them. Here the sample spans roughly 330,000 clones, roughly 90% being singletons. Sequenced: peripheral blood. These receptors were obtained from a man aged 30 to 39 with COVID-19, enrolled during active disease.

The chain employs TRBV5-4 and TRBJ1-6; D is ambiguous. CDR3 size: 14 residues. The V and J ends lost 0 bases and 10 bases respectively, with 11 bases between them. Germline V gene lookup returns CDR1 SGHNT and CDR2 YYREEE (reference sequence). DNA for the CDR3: TGTGCCAGCAGCTTGGGACACGGGGAATCACCCCTCCACTTT. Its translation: CASSLGHGESPLHF.

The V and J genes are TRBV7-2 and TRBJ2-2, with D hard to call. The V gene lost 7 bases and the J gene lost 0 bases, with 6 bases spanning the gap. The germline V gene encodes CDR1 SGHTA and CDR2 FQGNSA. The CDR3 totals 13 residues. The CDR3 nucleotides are TGTGCCAGCACCTATTCGAACACCGGGGAGCTGTTTTTT. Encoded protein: CASTYSNTGELFF.

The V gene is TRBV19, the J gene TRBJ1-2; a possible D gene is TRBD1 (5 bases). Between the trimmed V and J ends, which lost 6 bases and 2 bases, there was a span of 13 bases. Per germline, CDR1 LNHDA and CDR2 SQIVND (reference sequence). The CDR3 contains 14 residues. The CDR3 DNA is TGTGCCAGTAGACATACTCAGGGCAACTATGGCTACACCTTC. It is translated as CASRHTQGNYGYTF.

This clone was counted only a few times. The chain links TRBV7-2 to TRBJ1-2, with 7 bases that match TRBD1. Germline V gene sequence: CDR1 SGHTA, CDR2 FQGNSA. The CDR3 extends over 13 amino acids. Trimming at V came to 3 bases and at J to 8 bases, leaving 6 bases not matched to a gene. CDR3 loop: CASSLDRSGGYTF. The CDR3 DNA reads TGTGCCAGCAGCTTGGACAGGTCGGGGGGCTACACCTTC.

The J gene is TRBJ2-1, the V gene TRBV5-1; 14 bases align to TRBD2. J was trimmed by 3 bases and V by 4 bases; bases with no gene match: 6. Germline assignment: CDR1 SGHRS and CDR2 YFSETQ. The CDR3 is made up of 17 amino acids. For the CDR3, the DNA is TGCGCCAGCAGCATCGGACTAGCGGGAGGTGGCTACAATGAGCAGTTCTTC. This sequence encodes CASSIGLAGGGYNEQFF.